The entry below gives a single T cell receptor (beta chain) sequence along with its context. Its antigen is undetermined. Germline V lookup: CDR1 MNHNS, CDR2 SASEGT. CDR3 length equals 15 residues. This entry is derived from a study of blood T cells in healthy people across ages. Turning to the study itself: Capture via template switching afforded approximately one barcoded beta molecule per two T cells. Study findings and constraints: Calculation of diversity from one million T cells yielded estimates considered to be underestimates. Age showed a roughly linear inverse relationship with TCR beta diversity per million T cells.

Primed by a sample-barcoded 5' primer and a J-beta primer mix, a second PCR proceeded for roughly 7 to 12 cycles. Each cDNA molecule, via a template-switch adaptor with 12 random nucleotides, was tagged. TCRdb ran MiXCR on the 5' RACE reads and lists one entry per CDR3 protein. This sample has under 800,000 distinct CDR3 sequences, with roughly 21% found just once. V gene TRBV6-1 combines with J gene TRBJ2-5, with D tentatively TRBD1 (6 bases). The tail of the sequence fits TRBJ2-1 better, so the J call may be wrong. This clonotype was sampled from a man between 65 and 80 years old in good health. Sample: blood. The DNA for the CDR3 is TGTGCCAGCAGCCCTTTGGGACATCTCAACAATGAGCAGTTCTTC. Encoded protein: CASSPLGHLNNEQFF.